Shown below are 17 T cell receptor beta chains from a single sample sequenced in a study of blood T cell repertoires in COVID-19. The repertoire was sequenced with immunoSEQ multiplex PCR; TCRdb's copy has only in-frame clones and lacks some. The data contain about 180,000 clones, about 87% of them seen just once; the ten biggest clones take up 3.5% to 4.5%. Sequencing used peripheral blood. All receptors derive from a woman aged 30 to 39 with acute or convalescent COVID-19.

This sequence joins TRBV6-5 and TRBJ2-3; 8 bases are a match to TRBD1. This CDR3 spans 15 amino acids. Germline CDR1 MNHEY, CDR2 SVGAGI. Trimming took 5 bases from V and 3 from J; bases not matched to a gene: 7. DNA for the CDR3: TGTGCCAGCAGTCCCCCAGGGGGCAGGACAGATACGCAGTATTTT. It yields the protein CASSPPGGRTDTQYF.

V usage is TRBV6-6 and J usage is TRBJ1-5; D gene ambiguous. CDR3 length equals 12 residues. V was trimmed by 0 bases and J by 6 bases, leaving 3 bases between them. The germline gives CDR1 MNHNY, CDR2 SVGAGI (reference sequence). In DNA, the CDR3 is TGTGCCAGCAGTTACTCGAGTCAGCCCCAGCATTTT. Its translation is CASSYSSQPQHF.

The V call is TRBV5-1, the J call TRBJ2-3; D might be TRBD1 (6 bases). The V end was cut by 1 base, the J end by 10 bases, with 16 bases between. Per germline, CDR1 SGHRS and CDR2 YFSETQ. This CDR3 has 14 amino acids. CDR3 sequence: CASSLLQGTSPQYF. CDR3 in DNA: TGCGCCAGCAGCTTGTTACAGGGTACGTCGCCGCAGTATTTT.

The chain uses TRBV2 and TRBJ2-3; no reliable D call. The CDR3 has 13 amino acids. Germline lookup yields CDR1 SNHLY and CDR2 FYNNEI. Trimming shortened V by 0 bases and J by 3 bases, and 4 bases separated the two germline ends. CDR3 residues: CASSEARTDTQYF. The CDR3 region has the DNA TGTGCCAGCAGTGAAGCTAGAACAGATACGCAGTATTTT.

The chain links TRBV28 to TRBJ2-3; no clear D. The CDR3 has 12 amino acids. Trimming removed 8 bases from V and 8 bases from J, with 14 bases in between. Germline CDR1 is MDHEN and CDR2 is SYDVKM. Here the CDR3 reads CASLTGGGTQYF. The DNA of the CDR3 is TGTGCCAGCCTCACCGGCGGTGGTACGCAGTATTTT.

This chain links TRBV7-9 with TRBJ1-5; no firm D call. The CDR3 length is 13 residues. Trimming shortened V by 4 bases and J by 7 bases, and 11 bases separated the two germline ends. Germline values: CDR1 SEHNR, CDR2 FQNEAQ (reference sequence). This CDR3 is CASSSNGWQPQHF. CDR3 sequence (DNA): TGTGCCAGCAGCTCTAATGGTTGGCAGCCCCAGCATTTT. Drawing the rest from reference TRBV7-9 and TRBJ1-5, the complete variable domain is DTGVSQNPRHKITKRGQNVTFRCDPISEHNRLYWYRQTLGQGPEFLTYFQNEAQLEKSRLLSDRFSAERPKGSFSTLEIQRTEQGDSAMYLCASSSNGWQPQHFGDGTRLSIL.

The rearrangement joins TRBV28 to TRBJ1-4, with D tentatively TRBD1 (5 bases). CDR1 and CDR2 from the germline V gene are MDHEN and SYDVKM. This CDR3 has 12 residues. V dropped 8 bases and J dropped 8 bases, with 12 bases sitting between them. The CDR3 sequence is CASGTLLEKLFF. DNA for the CDR3: TGTGCCAGCGGGACTCTCCTCGAAAAACTGTTTTTT.

The rearrangement uses TRBV6-5 and TRBJ1-2; D might be TRBD1 (6 bases). Germline V gene lookup returns CDR1 MNHEY and CDR2 SVGAGI. The V end was cut by 11 bases, the J end by 2 bases, with 18 bases between. The CDR3 is made up of 14 amino acids. In DNA form, the CDR3 reads TGTGCCGGACACGGCAGCGGGGGCAACTATGGCTACACCTTC. Protein: CAGHGSGGNYGYTF.

The chain employs TRBV28 and TRBJ1-5, with unresolved D. V was pared by 3 bases and J by 6 bases, with 6 bases between. There are 12 residues in the CDR3. CDR1 and CDR2 from the germline V gene are MDHEN and SYDVKM. CDR3 in DNA: TGTGCCAGCAGTTTTGGGCTTCAGCCCCAGCATTTT. Translated, it gives CASSFGLQPQHF.

The CDR3 spells CASSQYDRSETQYF. For the CDR3, the DNA is TGTGCCAGCAGCCAATACGACAGGTCAGAGACCCAGTACTTC. This chain joins TRBV3-1 (or the pseudogene TRBV3-2) and TRBJ2-5; D is perhaps TRBD1 (6 bases). CDR3 length: 14 residues. Germline CDR1 and CDR2: LGHDT and YNNKEL (reference sequence). Trimming shortened V by 2 bases and J by 4 bases, and 11 bases separated the two germline ends.

The rearrangement links TRBV4-1 to TRBJ2-5, with 7 bases identical to TRBD2. V gave up 1 base and J gave up 7 bases; unmatched junction bases: 9. The CDR3 loop spans 15 amino acids. CDR1 is MGHRA, CDR2 YSYEKL, per germline. The CDR3 reads CASSQGASGLGTQYF. The CDR3 region has the DNA TGCGCCAGCAGCCAAGGGGCTAGCGGTTTGGGGACCCAGTACTTC.

This clone was seen once. The chain carries TRBV5-1 and TRBJ1-1, with D hard to call. Germline V CDR1 and CDR2: SGHRS, YFSETQ. The CDR3 has 15 residues. Trimming removed 0 bases at V and 6 bases at J, with 15 bases between. The chain's CDR3 is CASSLARGSLAEAFF. CDR3 DNA sequence: TGCGCCAGCAGCTTGGCGAGAGGCTCCTTAGCTGAAGCTTTCTTT. Using reference TRBV5-1 and TRBJ1-1 for the parts outside the CDR3, the full variable domain is KAGVTQTPRYLIKTRGQQVTLSCSPISGHRSVSWYQQTPGQGLQFLFEYFSETQRNKGNFPGRFSGRQFSNSRSEMNVSTLELGDSALYLCASSLARGSLAEAFFGQGTRLTVV.

The chain recombines TRBV10-3 with TRBJ2-2, with 8 bases aligning to TRBD1. This CDR3 region has 15 residues. V shed 2 bases, J shed 5 bases, and the junction held 4 bases outside the gene matches. From germline, CDR1 is ENHRY and CDR2 SYGVKD. Here the CDR3 reads CAISEGQGITGELFF. The CDR3 bases are TGTGCCATCAGTGAGGGACAGGGAATTACCGGGGAGCTGTTTTTT.

This clone has just a few counts. The CDR3 protein is CASSHPSEAPDSQFF. The CDR3, as DNA: TGTGCCAGCAGTCACCCATCGGAGGCCCCGGACTCGCAGTTCTTC. The genes are TRBV28 and TRBJ2-1, with D possibly TRBD2 on 5 matching bases. CDR1 is MDHEN and CDR2 is SYDVKM in the germline V gene. The CDR3 loop spans 15 amino acids. V was pared by 5 bases and J by 12 bases, with 23 bases between.

The V call is TRBV28, the J call TRBJ1-5; TRBD1 agrees at 8 bases. The CDR3 consists of 15 residues. Germline values: CDR1 MDHEN, CDR2 SYDVKM. V lost 6 bases to trimming and J lost 4 bases; unmatched junction nucleotides: 8. The CDR3, as DNA: TGTGCCAGCAGCCTAACCGGGACAGGTAATCAGCCCCAGCATTTT. Encoded protein: CASSLTGTGNQPQHF. The full variable domain, with the rest looked up from reference TRBV28 and TRBJ1-5, is DVKVTQSSRYLVKRTGEKVFLECVQDMDHENMFWYRQDPGLGLRLIYFSYDVKMKEKGDIPEGYSVSREKKERFSLILESASTNQTSMYLCASSLTGTGNQPQHFGDGTRLSIL.

The J gene is TRBJ1-1, the V gene TRBV10-3; maybe TRBD1 (5 bases). Germline V lookup: CDR1 ENHRY, CDR2 SYGVKD. CDR3 size: 14 residues. With 8 bases removed from V and 3 bases from J, the gap between germline ends came to 16 bases. CDR3 sequence (DNA): TGTGCCATCCAGGGTTTTCTAGGGGACACTGAAGCTTTCTTT. Translation gives CAIQGFLGDTEAFF.

The chain is built from TRBV28 and TRBJ2-1; D remains ambiguous. Germline V gene lookup returns CDR1 MDHEN and CDR2 SYDVKM. The ends were cut back, 7 bases at V and 7 bases at J, with 14 bases in the middle. The CDR3 is made up of 13 amino acids. Here the CDR3 reads CASILQSQNEQFF. DNA for the CDR3: TGTGCCAGCATTTTGCAAAGTCAGAATGAGCAGTTCTTC.